Listed below are T cell receptor beta chains from one sample, sequenced in a study of cytomegalovirus exposure and HLA in healthy donors. Libraries were prepared by immunoSEQ multiplex PCR; TCRdb keeps only in-frame clonotypes and omits some of them. This table has 95,000 to 150,000 clones, 60% to 85% appearing once. Sample: PBMCs. The receptors come from a man in his fifties or sixties in good health and CMV-seronegative. CDR3s include the opening cysteine and the closing phenylalanine or tryptophan. A D gene is named only where the DNA matches it firmly. Rows may omit the clone size; those that give it use once, few, many or a size class.

J gene | D gene | clone size | V gene | CDR3 DNA | CDR3 protein
TRBJ1-3 | TRBD1 | . | TRBV13 | TGTGCCAGCAGCTCGGCGGGACAGGGGGCATACACCATATATTTT | CASSSAGQGAYTIYF
TRBJ1-4 | . | . | TRBV19 | TGTGCCAGTAGTGCCGGGACTGAGAATGAAAAACTGTTTTTT | CASSAGTENEKLFF
TRBJ2-7 | . | . | TRBV5-1 | TGCGCCAGCAGCTTGGCGGACAGATCCTACGAGCAGTACTTC | CASSLADRSYEQYF
TRBJ1-6 | . | . | TRBV30 | TGTGCCTGGAGCGAGGTCCTTAGCTCCTATAATTCACCCCTCCACTTT | CAWSEVLSSYNSPLHF
TRBJ2-3 | . | . | TRBV7-9 | TGTGCCAGCAGGGACATCACAGATACGCAGTATTTT | CASRDITDTQYF
TRBJ1-1 | . | . | TRBV2 | TGTGCCAGCGACCTTGACAGGAACACTGAAGCTTTCTTT | CASDLDRNTEAFF
TRBJ2-5 | . | . | TRBV13 | TGTGCCAGCAGCGAGCGGGCGGGACCTCAGTACTTC | CASSERAGPQYF
TRBJ2-2 | TRBD1 | . | TRBV5-1 | TGCGCCAGCAGCTTGATGGGACAGACTGGGAACACCGGGGAGCTGTTTTTT | CASSLMGQTGNTGELFF
TRBJ1-5 | . | . | TRBV11-2 | TGTGCCAGCAGCTTAGTGGGAGGGACAAATCAGCCCCAGCATTTT | CASSLVGGTNQPQHF
TRBJ2-1 | . | . | TRBV5-1 | TGCGCCAGCAGCTTGGGGTGGGGGGGGCAAGGGCGACATGGTGAGCAGTTCTTC | CASSLGWGGQGRHGEQFF
TRBJ1-3 | . | . | TRBV7-9 | TGTGCCAGCAGCTTAGTTGAGCTTTCCCTGGCTGGAAACACCATATATTTT | CASSLVELSLAGNTIYF
TRBJ2-1 | TRBD1 | . | TRBV25-1 | TGTGCCAGCAGTGAACCCGAACGGACAGGGGCGGTCAATGAGCAGTTCTTC | CASSEPERTGAVNEQFF
TRBJ2-3 | . | once | TRBV7-2 | TGTGCCAGCAGACCACAACAGGGATTAGGGACGCAGTATTTT | CASRPQQGLGTQYF
TRBJ1-1 | . | . | TRBV9 | TGTGCCAGCAGCTCGTCTGCAGGCACAGCGAACACTGAAGCTTTCTTT | CASSSSAGTANTEAFF
TRBJ1-1 | . | . | TRBV6-4 | TGTGCCAGCAGTGACTCGGGAGAGACTGAAGCTTTCTTT | CASSDSGETEAFF
TRBJ1-2 | . | . | TRBV5-4 | TGTGCCAGCAGCCAACCTGGGGGGAGTTGGGGCTACACCTTC | CASSQPGGSWGYTF
TRBJ2-5 | TRBD2 | . | TRBV7-2 | TGTGCCAGCAGCTGGGAGGGCCCAGAGACCCAGTACTTC | CASSWEGPETQYF
TRBJ2-3 | . | . | TRBV9 | TGTGCCAGCAGCGTAGTCGGTCCGGGTACAGATACGCAGTATTTT | CASSVVGPGTDTQYF
TRBJ1-5 | . | . | TRBV7-9 | TGTGCCAGCAGCCAAGACAACGGGGCCCAGCATTTT | CASSQDNGAQHF
TRBJ2-1 | . | . | TRBV9 | TGTGCCAGCAGCCGGGGGTCTAGAAGCTCCTACAATGAGCAGTTCTTC | CASSRGSRSSYNEQFF
TRBJ1-5 | TRBD1 | . | TRBV6-5 | TGTGCCAGCAGCGGGACAGGGAATCAGCCCCAGCATTTT | CASSGTGNQPQHF
TRBJ2-6 | TRBD1 | . | TRBV9 | TGTGCCAGCAGCCCCATTTCCGGGACAGTTACCTCTGGGGCCAACGTCCTGACTTTC | CASSPISGTVTSGANVLTF
TRBJ2-1 | . | . | TRBV19 | TGTGCCAGTAGGGTTAGTGGAGGCAATGAGCAGTTCTTC | CASRVSGGNEQFF
TRBJ1-6 | TRBD1 | . | TRBV5-4 | TGTGCCAGCAGCCAGGGACAGGGGGAGAATTCACCCCTCCACTTT | CASSQGQGENSPLHF
TRBJ2-3 | . | . | TRBV19 | TGTGCCAGTAGTCCCGGACTCAACACAGATACGCAGTATTTT | CASSPGLNTDTQYF
TRBJ1-4 | . | few | TRBV5-1 | TGCGCCAGCAGCTTGGTTTACGGGGTGGACGAAAAACTGTTTTTT | CASSLVYGVDEKLFF
TRBJ2-3 | TRBD1 | . | TRBV5-1 | TGCGCCAGCAGCTCCGTGGACAGGGGTGGCACAGATACGCAGTATTTT | CASSSVDRGGTDTQYF
TRBJ1-1 | . | . | TRBV19 | TGTGCCAGTAGTATCTCAGGGCGGAACACTGAAGCTTTCTTT | CASSISGRNTEAFF
TRBJ1-1 | TRBD1 | . | TRBV4-1 | TGCGCCAGCAGCCAAGTACAGGGGAGGAACGGGGTGAACACTGAAGCTTTCTTT | CASSQVQGRNGVNTEAFF
TRBJ1-5 | TRBD1 | once | TRBV5-6 | TGTGCCAGCAGCGCTCTAGGTGGACAGGGCAATCAGCCCCAGCATTTT | CASSALGGQGNQPQHF
TRBJ1-2 | . | . | TRBV29-1 | TGCAGCGTATCGACCGGGACGGGAGTTTATGGCTACACCTTC | CSVSTGTGVYGYTF
TRBJ2-3 | TRBD2 | . | TRBV7-3 | TGTGCCAGCAGCCCGGGACTAGCGGCCATTTCGACAGATACGCAGTATTTT | CASSPGLAAISTDTQYF
TRBJ2-7 | TRBD1 | . | TRBV7-9 | TGTGCCAGCAGCTCCCGGACAGGTGTTTTCGGCGAGCAGTACTTC | CASSSRTGVFGEQYF
TRBJ2-3 | TRBD2 | . | TRBV10-3 | TGTGCCATCAGTGGGCCTAGCGGGGACACAGATACGCAGTATTTT | CAISGPSGDTDTQYF
TRBJ2-3 | TRBD2 | . | TRBV7-2 | TGTGCCAGCAGCTTAGCCCAGACTAGCGGGGGGAGGGATACGCAGTATTTT | CASSLAQTSGGRDTQYF
TRBJ2-7 | TRBD2 | . | TRBV7-6 | TGTGCCAGCAGCTTAGTTCCCCACGGGGGGTCCTACGAGCAGTACTTC | CASSLVPHGGSYEQYF
TRBJ1-1 | . | . | TRBV6-1 | TGTGCCAGCAGTGAACGGGGGGGGGATACTGAAGCTTTCTTT | CASSERGGDTEAFF
TRBJ1-6 | . | few | TRBV6-1 | TGTGCCAGCAGTGAATTACAAGGACAGTCTTCACCCCTCCACTTT | CASSELQGQSSPLHF
TRBJ2-3 | . | . | TRBV29-1 | TGCAGCGCGAGACAGGCTAGCACAGATACGCAGTATTTT | CSARQASTDTQYF
TRBJ2-3 | . | . | TRBV9 | TGTGCCAGCAGCACCTCCCCCACCACAATAATCACGCATTTT | CASSTSPTTIITHF
TRBJ1-1 | . | . | TRBV7-6 | TGTGCCAGCAGCTTACAGGAACTGAACACTGAAGCTTTCTTT | CASSLQELNTEAFF
TRBJ1-5 | TRBD1 | . | TRBV29-1 | TGCAGCGTTACCCAGGGGGCTTTGGGCAATCAGCCCCAGCATTTT | CSVTQGALGNQPQHF
TRBJ2-5 | TRBD2 | few | TRBV7-9 | TGTGCCAGCAGCCCAGGGGCCTCTAGCGGGAGGTTCCAAGAGACCCAGTACTTC | CASSPGASSGRFQETQYF
TRBJ1-1 | TRBD1 | . | TRBV5-1 | TGCGCCAGCAGCGCGGGACAGGGAAGGGCTTTCTTT | CASSAGQGRAFF
TRBJ2-1 | TRBD1 | few | TRBV5-1 | TGCGCCAGCAGCTGGGACAGGAGGAATGAGCAGTTCTTC | CASSWDRRNEQFF
TRBJ1-2 | TRBD1 | once | TRBV5-5 | TGTGCCAGCAGCACGGGACAGGGGACTTATGGCTACACCTTC | CASSTGQGTYGYTF
TRBJ1-1 | . | . | TRBV5-4 | TGTGCCAGCCGATCGGACAGCTTCACTGAAGCTTTCTTT | CASRSDSFTEAFF
TRBJ2-1 | . | . | TRBV5-6 | TGTGCCAGCAGCTTGGATCCGGGTTCCTACAATGAGCAGTTCTTC | CASSLDPGSYNEQFF
TRBJ2-4 | . | . | TRBV7-9 | TGTTCCAGCAGCTCAGACCAACAGCCGCTAGCCAAAAACATTCAGTACTTC | CSSSSDQQPLAKNIQYF
TRBJ2-1 | TRBD2 | few | TRBV27 | TGTGCCAGCAGTTTATCCGGACTAGCGGACTACAATGAGCAGTTCTTC | CASSLSGLADYNEQFF
TRBJ1-1 | . | few | TRBV27 | TGTGCCAGCAGTTTATCTTTATTGAACACTGAAGCTTTCTTT | CASSLSLLNTEAFF
TRBJ1-6 | . | . | TRBV6-5 | TGTGCCATCCGAAACGGGGATAGGGATAATTCACCCCTCCACTTT | CAIRNGDRDNSPLHF